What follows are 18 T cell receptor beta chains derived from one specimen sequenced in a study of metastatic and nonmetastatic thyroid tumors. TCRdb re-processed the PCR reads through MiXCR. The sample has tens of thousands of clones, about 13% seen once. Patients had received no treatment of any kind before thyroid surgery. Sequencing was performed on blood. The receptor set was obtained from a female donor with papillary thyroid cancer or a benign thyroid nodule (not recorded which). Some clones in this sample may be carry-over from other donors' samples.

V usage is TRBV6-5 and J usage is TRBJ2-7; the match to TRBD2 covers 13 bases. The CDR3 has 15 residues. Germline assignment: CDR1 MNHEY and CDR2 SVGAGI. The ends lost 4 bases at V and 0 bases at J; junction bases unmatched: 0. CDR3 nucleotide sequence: TGTGCCAGCAGTTGGACTAGCGGGAGCTCCTACGAGCAGTACTTC. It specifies CASSWTSGSSYEQYF.

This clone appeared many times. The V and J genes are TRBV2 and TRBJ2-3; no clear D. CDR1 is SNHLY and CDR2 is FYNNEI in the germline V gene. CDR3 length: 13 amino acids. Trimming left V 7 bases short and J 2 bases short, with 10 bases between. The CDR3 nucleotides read TGTGCCAGCACCGGACCTCACACAGATACGCAGTATTTT. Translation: CASTGPHTDTQYF. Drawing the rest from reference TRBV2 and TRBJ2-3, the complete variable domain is EPEVTQTPSHQVTQMGQEVILRCVPISNHLYFYWYRQILGQKVEFLVSFYNNEISEKSEIFDDQFSVERPDGSNFTLKIRSTKLEDSAMYFCASTGPHTDTQYFGPGTRLTVL.

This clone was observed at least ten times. CDR3 DNA: TGTGCCAGCAGTTGGGGATCTGGGGCCAACGTCCTGACTTTC. It codes for CASSWGSGANVLTF. This sequence joins TRBV6-2 or TRBV6-3 and TRBJ2-6; no clear D. The length of the CDR3 is 14 residues. The germline V and J ends were trimmed by 4 bases and 1 base, with 5 bases remaining between them. CDR1 and CDR2 from the germline V gene are MNHEY and SVGEGT.

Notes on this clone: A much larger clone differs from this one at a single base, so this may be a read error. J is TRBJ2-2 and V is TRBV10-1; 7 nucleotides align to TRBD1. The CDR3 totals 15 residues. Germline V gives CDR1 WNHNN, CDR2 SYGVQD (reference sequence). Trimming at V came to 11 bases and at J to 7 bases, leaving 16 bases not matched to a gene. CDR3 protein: CAGFRDSPKFGELFF. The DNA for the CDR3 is TGCGCCGGATTCCGGGACAGCCCTAAGTTCGGGGAGCTGTTTTTT.

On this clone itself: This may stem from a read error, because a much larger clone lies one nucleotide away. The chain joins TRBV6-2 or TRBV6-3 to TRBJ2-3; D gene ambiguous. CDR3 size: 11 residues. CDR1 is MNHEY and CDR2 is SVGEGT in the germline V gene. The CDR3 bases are TGTGCCAGCAGGTTCGATGATACGCGGTATTTT. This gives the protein CASRFDDTRYF.

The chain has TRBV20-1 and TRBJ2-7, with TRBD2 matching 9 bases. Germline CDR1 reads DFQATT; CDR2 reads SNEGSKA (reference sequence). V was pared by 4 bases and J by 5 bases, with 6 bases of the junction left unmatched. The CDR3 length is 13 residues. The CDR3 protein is CSAISGSQDEQYF. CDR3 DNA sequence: TGCAGTGCTATTAGCGGGAGTCAGGACGAGCAGTACTTC.

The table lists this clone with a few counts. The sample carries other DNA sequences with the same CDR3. CDR3 region: CASGHLQGRVTGELFF. CDR3 nucleotide sequence: TGTGCCAGCGGGCATCTTCAGGGGAGAGTCACCGGGGAGCTGTTTTTT. The rearrangement joins TRBV6-2 or TRBV6-3 to TRBJ2-2; TRBD1 is a possible D gene (6 bases). The CDR3 is 16 amino acids. Germline assignment: CDR1 MNHEY and CDR2 SVGEGT. V was pared by 8 bases and J by 4 bases, with 20 bases between.

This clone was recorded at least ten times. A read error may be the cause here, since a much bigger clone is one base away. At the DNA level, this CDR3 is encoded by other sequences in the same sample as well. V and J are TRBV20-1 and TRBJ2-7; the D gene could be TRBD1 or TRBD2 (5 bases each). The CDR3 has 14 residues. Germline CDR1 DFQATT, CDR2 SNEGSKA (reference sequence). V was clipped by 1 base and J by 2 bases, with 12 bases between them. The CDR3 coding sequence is TGCAGTGCTAGAGTAGGGACGGCTACCTACGAGCAGTACTTC. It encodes CSARVGTATYEQYF.

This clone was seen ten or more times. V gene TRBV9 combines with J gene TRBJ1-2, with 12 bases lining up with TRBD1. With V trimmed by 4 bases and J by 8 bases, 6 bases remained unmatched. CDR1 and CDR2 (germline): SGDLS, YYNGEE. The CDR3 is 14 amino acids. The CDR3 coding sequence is TGTGCCAGCAGCTCCGGGACAGGGGGCGTCGGCTACACCTTC. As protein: CASSSGTGGVGYTF.

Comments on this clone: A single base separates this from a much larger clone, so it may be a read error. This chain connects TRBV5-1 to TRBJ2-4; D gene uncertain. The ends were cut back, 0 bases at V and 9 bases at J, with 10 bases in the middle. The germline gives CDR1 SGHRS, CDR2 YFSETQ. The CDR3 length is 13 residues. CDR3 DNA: TGCGCCAGCAGCTTGGGGTATTCTCCCATTCAGTACTTC. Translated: CASSLGYSPIQYF.

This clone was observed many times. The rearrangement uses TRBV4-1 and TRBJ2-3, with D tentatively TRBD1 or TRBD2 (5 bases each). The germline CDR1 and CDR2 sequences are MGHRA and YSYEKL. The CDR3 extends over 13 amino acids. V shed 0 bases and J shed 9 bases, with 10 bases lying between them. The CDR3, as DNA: TGCGCCAGCAGCCAAGATAATGGGGACACGCAGTATTTT. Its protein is CASSQDNGDTQYF.

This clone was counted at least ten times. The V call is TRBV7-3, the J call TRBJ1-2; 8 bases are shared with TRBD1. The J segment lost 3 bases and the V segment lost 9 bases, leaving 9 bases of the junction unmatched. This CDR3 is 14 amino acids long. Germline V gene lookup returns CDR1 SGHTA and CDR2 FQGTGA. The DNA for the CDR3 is TGTGCCAGTACATACAGGGGGATGGACTATGGCTACACCTTC. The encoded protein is CASTYRGMDYGYTF.

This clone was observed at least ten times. CDR3: CASRPTGGMAEAFF. In DNA form, the CDR3 reads TGTGCCAGTAGACCGACAGGGGGCATGGCTGAAGCTTTCTTT. This chain joins TRBV19 and TRBJ1-1; 10 bases fit TRBD1. The CDR3 runs to 14 residues. Germline V CDR1 and CDR2: LNHDA, SQIVND (reference sequence). The trim removed 6 bases at V and 6 bases at J, leaving 7 bases unmatched.

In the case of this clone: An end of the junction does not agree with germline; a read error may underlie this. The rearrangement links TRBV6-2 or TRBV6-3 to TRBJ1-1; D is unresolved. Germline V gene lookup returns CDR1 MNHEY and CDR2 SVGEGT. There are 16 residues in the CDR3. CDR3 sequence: CAGSYSTQVSNTEAFF. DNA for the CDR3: TGTGCCGGCAGTTACTCGACGCAGGTATCGAACACTGAAGCTTTCTTT.

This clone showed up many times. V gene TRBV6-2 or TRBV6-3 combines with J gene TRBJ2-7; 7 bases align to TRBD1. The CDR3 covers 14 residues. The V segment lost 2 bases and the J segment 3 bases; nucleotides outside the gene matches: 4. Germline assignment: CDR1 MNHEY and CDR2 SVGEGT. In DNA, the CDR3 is TGTGCCAGCAGTTACCCCGGGACAGTCTACGAGCAGTACTTC. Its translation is CASSYPGTVYEQYF.

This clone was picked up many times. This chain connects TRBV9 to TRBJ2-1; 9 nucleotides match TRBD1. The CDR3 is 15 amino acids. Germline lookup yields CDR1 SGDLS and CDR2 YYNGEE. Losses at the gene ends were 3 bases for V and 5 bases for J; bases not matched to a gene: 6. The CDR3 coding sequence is TGTGCCAGCAGCGCCGGACAGGGGCTCCACAATGAGCAGTTCTTC. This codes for CASSAGQGLHNEQFF. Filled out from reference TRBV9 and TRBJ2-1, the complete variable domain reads DSGVTQTPKHLITATGQRVTLRCSPRSGDLSVYWYQQSLDQGLQFLIQYYNGEERAKGNILERFSAQQFPDLHSELNLSSLELGDSALYFCASSAGQGLHNEQFFGPGTRLTVL.

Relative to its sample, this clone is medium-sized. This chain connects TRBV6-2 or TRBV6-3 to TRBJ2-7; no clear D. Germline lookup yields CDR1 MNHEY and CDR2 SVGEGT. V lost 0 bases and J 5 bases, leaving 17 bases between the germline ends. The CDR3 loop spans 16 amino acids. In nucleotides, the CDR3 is TGTGCCAGCAGTTACTCTGCGGACGAGCACTTCGACGAGCAGTACTTC. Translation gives CASSYSADEHFDEQYF.

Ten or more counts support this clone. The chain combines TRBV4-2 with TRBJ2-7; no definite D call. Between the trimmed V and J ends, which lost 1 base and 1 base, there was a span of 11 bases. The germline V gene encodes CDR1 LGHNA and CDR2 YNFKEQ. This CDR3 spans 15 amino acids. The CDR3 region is CASSQGASGSYEQYF. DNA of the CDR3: TGTGCCAGCAGCCAAGGGGCGAGTGGGTCCTACGAGCAGTACTTC.